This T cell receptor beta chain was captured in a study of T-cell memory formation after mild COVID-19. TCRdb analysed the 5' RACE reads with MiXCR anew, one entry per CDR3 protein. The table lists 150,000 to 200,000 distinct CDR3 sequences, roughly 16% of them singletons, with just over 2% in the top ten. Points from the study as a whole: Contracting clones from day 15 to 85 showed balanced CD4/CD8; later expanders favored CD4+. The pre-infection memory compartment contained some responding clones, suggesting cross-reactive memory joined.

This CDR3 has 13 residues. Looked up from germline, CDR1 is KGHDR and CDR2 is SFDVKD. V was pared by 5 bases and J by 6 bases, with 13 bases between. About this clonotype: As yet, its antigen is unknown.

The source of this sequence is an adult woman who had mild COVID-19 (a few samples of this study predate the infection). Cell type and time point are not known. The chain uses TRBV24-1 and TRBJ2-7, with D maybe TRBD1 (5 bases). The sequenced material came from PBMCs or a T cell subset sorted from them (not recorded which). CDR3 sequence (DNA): TGTGCCACCAGTGCCCCAGGACAAGGCGAGCAGTACTTC. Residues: CATSAPGQGEQYF.